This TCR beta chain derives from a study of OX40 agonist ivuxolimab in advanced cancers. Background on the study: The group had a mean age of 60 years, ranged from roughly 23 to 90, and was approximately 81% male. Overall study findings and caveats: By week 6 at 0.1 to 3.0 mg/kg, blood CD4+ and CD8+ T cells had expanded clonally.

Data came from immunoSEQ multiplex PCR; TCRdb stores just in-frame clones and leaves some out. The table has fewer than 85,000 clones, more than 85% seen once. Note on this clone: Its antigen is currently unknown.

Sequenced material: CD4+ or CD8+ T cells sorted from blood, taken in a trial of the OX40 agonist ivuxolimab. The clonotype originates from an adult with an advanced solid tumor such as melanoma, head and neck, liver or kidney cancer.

The DNA of the CDR3 is TGTGCCAGCAGCCCCGACAGTGGGGGCTATGGCTACACCTTC. Protein product: CASSPDSGGYGYTF. The chain combines TRBV7-6 with TRBJ1-2, with D possibly matching TRBD1 (5 bases). CDR1 is SGHVS, CDR2 FNYEAQ, per germline. Trimming cost V 5 bases and J 4 bases, with 14 bases left between them. There are 14 residues in the CDR3.